Listed here are 8 T cell receptor beta chains from one sample, sequenced in a study of T cell changes during pregnancy in multiple sclerosis. The table came from immunoSEQ multiplex PCR; TCRdb's copy has only in-frame clones and leaves some out. The table lists approximately 48,000 clones, 90% of them singletons. This specimen was CD8+ T cells from peripheral blood mononuclear cells, taken before pregnancy. These receptors all come from a female donor with multiple sclerosis, enrolled in a pregnancy study.

The V gene is TRBV7-2, the J gene TRBJ2-3; TRBD1 matches 7 bases. There are 17 residues in the CDR3. Germline-derived CDR1 and CDR2 are SGHTA and FQGNSA. The junction had 10 bases not matched to a gene; V was cut back by 4 bases and J by 0 bases. CDR3 nucleotides: TGTGCCAGCAGCTGGGGGACAGAGGGGATAAGCACAGATACGCAGTATTTT. It encodes CASSWGTEGISTDTQYF. Full variable domain (remainder filled in from reference TRBV7-2 and TRBJ2-3): GAGVSQSPSNKVTEKGKDVELRCDPISGHTALYWYRQSLGQGLEFLIYFQGNSAPDKSGLPSDRFSAERTGGSVSTLTIQRTQQEDSAVYLCASSWGTEGISTDTQYFGPGTRLTVL.

The gene calls are TRBV27 and TRBJ2-7, with TRBD1 matching over 7 bases. After removal of 5 bases from V and 5 bases from J, the junction contained 12 bases not matched to a gene. Germline V lookup: CDR1 MNHEY, CDR2 SMNVEV (reference sequence). The CDR3 has 15 residues. CDR3 nucleotide sequence: TGTGCCAGCAGTCCCGGGTCGACAGGGATCCACGAGCAGTACTTC. Encoded protein: CASSPGSTGIHEQYF.

The gene calls are TRBV6-5 and TRBJ1-3, with TRBD1 matching over 8 bases. Unmatched junction bases numbered 4, after V lost 6 bases and J lost 3 bases. The CDR3 spans 14 residues. CDR1 is MNHEY, CDR2 SVGAGI, per germline. The CDR3 region is CASSWTGIGNTIYF. The CDR3 coding sequence is TGTGCCAGCAGCTGGACAGGGATTGGAAACACCATATATTTT.

The chain couples TRBV5-1 to TRBJ1-2; the match to TRBD1 covers 7 bases. The germline gives CDR1 SGHRS, CDR2 YFSETQ. The CDR3 totals 14 residues. J gave up 6 bases and V 7 bases, and 12 bases lay outside the gene matches. CDR3 coding DNA: TGCGCCAGCGCTAGCTTCACAGGGGAGGATGGCTACACCTTC. Translated: CASASFTGEDGYTF.

This sequence joins TRBV11-2 and TRBJ1-4; D is possibly TRBD1 (6 bases). CDR3 length: 15 amino acids. Germline V CDR1 and CDR2: SGHAT, FQNNGV. Trimming removed 3 bases from V and 4 bases from J, with 12 bases in between. The CDR3 DNA sequence: TGTGCCAGCAGCTTTGGACAGATTTTTAATGAAAAACTGTTTTTT. Its translation is CASSFGQIFNEKLFF.

The chain recombines TRBV5-6 with TRBJ2-5; D is perhaps TRBD2 (6 bases). The tail of the sequence fits TRBJ2-7 better, so the J call may be wrong. Germline CDR1 and CDR2: SGHDT and YYEEEE. CDR3 length: 13 residues. The CDR3 sequence is CASSLGDWLEQYF. The CDR3 bases are TGTGCCAGCAGCTTGGGGGACTGGCTCGAGCAGTACTTC.

V is TRBV4-3 and J is TRBJ2-1, with a possible D match to TRBD1 (6 bases). Per the germline V gene, CDR1 is LGHNA and CDR2 is YSLEER. The CDR3 runs 16 residues. V lost 1 base, J lost 5 bases, and 15 bases lay in between. CDR3: CASSQAQGNGHNEQFF. The CDR3 coding sequence is TGCGCCAGCAGCCAAGCACAGGGTAATGGACACAATGAGCAGTTCTTC.

This rearrangement joins TRBV7-2 to TRBJ2-5, with 9 positions matching TRBD2. The V and J ends lost 2 bases and 5 bases, in that order; junction bases with no gene match: 12. This CDR3 spans 17 amino acids. Germline loops: CDR1 SGHTA, CDR2 FQGNSA. DNA of the CDR3: TGTGCCAGCAGCTTAAGTCTGCGGGGGGGCGGAAAGGAGACCCAGTACTTC. It translates to CASSLSLRGGGKETQYF.